A selection of T cell receptor beta chains follows, all from one sample in a study of T-cell reconstitution after alpha-beta-depleted transplantation in children. Each CDR3 protein gets one entry after TCRdb re-called the PCR reads with MiXCR. Here the sample spans 450,000 to 700,000 distinct CDR3 sequences, over 20% being singletons. This material consisted of PBMCs, taken before TCRalphabeta/CD19-depleted stem cell transplant. The source is a boy under two years old with Wiskott-Aldrich syndrome, due to receive a stem cell transplant. Both conserved end residues are part of each CDR3. Each record gives: J gene, D gene, clone size, CDR3 length, V gene, CDR3 DNA, CDR3 protein. D genes are given only for firm matches. The size field is filled for only some rows; it gives once, few, many or a size class.

J gene: TRBJ2-1
D gene: -
clone size: -
CDR3 length: 13
V gene: TRBV12-3/TRBV12-4
CDR3 DNA: TGTGCCAGCATCTCCCTAGCAGGCAATGAGCAGTTCTTC
CDR3 protein: CASISLAGNEQFF

J gene: TRBJ2-1
D gene: -
clone size: few
CDR3 length: 16
V gene: TRBV4-2
CDR3 DNA: TGTGCCAGCAGCCCCCTCCGGGGTTCCTCCTACAATGAGCAGTTCTTC
CDR3 protein: CASSPLRGSSYNEQFF

J gene: TRBJ2-1
D gene: TRBD2
clone size: -
CDR3 length: 14
V gene: TRBV20-1
CDR3 DNA: TGCAGTGCCCCGCGCGCGGGAGGTCGGAATGAGCAGTTCTTC
CDR3 protein: CSAPRAGGRNEQFF

J gene: TRBJ2-7
D gene: -
clone size: -
CDR3 length: 12
V gene: TRBV27
CDR3 DNA: TGTGCCAGCAGTTTAATGGGGCACGAGCAGTACTTC
CDR3 protein: CASSLMGHEQYF

J gene: TRBJ1-4
D gene: -
clone size: -
CDR3 length: 15
V gene: TRBV3-1
CDR3 DNA: TGTGCCAGCAGCCAAGGGGGGCCCTTCAAGGGAAAACTGTTTTTT
CDR3 protein: CASSQGGPFKGKLFF

J gene: TRBJ1-2
D gene: -
clone size: -
CDR3 length: 15
V gene: TRBV5-1
CDR3 DNA: TGCGCCAGCAGCGATACCGGGACTCCTAACTATGGCTACACCTTC
CDR3 protein: CASSDTGTPNYGYTF

J gene: TRBJ2-7
D gene: -
clone size: -
CDR3 length: 14
V gene: TRBV28
CDR3 DNA: TGTGCCAGCAGTACGCGGGACAGCTTCTACGAGCAGTACTTC
CDR3 protein: CASSTRDSFYEQYF

J gene: TRBJ2-5
D gene: TRBD1
clone size: -
CDR3 length: 15
V gene: TRBV5-5
CDR3 DNA: TGTGCCAGCAGCTCCGGGACAGGGGGCAAGGAGACCCAGTACTTC
CDR3 protein: CASSSGTGGKETQYF

J gene: TRBJ2-5
D gene: -
clone size: -
CDR3 length: 14
V gene: TRBV12-3/TRBV12-4
CDR3 DNA: TGTGCCAGCAGTTTACGACCGACCGAAGAGACCCAGTACTTC
CDR3 protein: CASSLRPTEETQYF

J gene: TRBJ2-3
D gene: TRBD2
clone size: -
CDR3 length: 15
V gene: TRBV20-1
CDR3 DNA: TGCAGTGCTAGAGACAGCGGGAGGGGATCAGATACGCAGTATTTT
CDR3 protein: CSARDSGRGSDTQYF

J gene: TRBJ1-1
D gene: -
clone size: -
CDR3 length: 14
V gene: TRBV5-1
CDR3 DNA: TGCGCCAGCAGCCCAGGGACACCCGAACCTGAAGCTTTCTTT
CDR3 protein: CASSPGTPEPEAFF

J gene: TRBJ1-1
D gene: -
clone size: -
CDR3 length: 17
V gene: TRBV4-2
CDR3 DNA: TGTGCCAGCAGCCTCGGGACGAGCAAGGGGATGAACACTGAAGCTTTCTTT
CDR3 protein: CASSLGTSKGMNTEAFF

J gene: TRBJ2-7
D gene: -
clone size: few
CDR3 length: 15
V gene: TRBV18
CDR3 DNA: TGTGCCAGCTCACCACCGCGGGGACAAACCTACGAGCAGTACTTC
CDR3 protein: CASSPPRGQTYEQYF

J gene: TRBJ2-2
D gene: -
clone size: few
CDR3 length: 14
V gene: TRBV12-3/TRBV12-4
CDR3 DNA: TGTGCCAGCATGGGGGACACGGGCACCGGGGAGCTGTTTTTT
CDR3 protein: CASMGDTGTGELFF

J gene: TRBJ2-5
D gene: -
clone size: -
CDR3 length: 18
V gene: TRBV12-3/TRBV12-4
CDR3 DNA: TGTGCCAGCAGTCTATACTCGCGGATACTCAAGAGGGGAGAGACCCAGTACTTC
CDR3 protein: CASSLYSRILKRGETQYF

J gene: TRBJ2-7
D gene: -
clone size: -
CDR3 length: 14
V gene: TRBV10-3
CDR3 DNA: TGTGCCATCAGTGGCTACAGGTTGAATTCCGAGCAGTACTTC
CDR3 protein: CAISGYRLNSEQYF

J gene: TRBJ2-3
D gene: TRBD1
clone size: -
CDR3 length: 17
V gene: TRBV5-1
CDR3 DNA: TGCGCCAGCAGCCACCGGGACAGGGCCAAAGCCACAGATACGCAGTATTTT
CDR3 protein: CASSHRDRAKATDTQYF

J gene: TRBJ2-1
D gene: -
clone size: few
CDR3 length: 14
V gene: TRBV12-3/TRBV12-4
CDR3 DNA: TGTGCCAGCAGTTTGTGGGCCAGAAACAATGAGCAGTTCTTC
CDR3 protein: CASSLWARNNEQFF

J gene: TRBJ2-3
D gene: -
clone size: -
CDR3 length: 16
V gene: TRBV4-2
CDR3 DNA: TGTGCCAGCAGCCAAGCATCGGACCACCGTACAGATACGCAGTATTTT
CDR3 protein: CASSQASDHRTDTQYF

J gene: TRBJ2-3
D gene: TRBD2
clone size: once
CDR3 length: 16
V gene: TRBV20-1
CDR3 DNA: TGCAGTGCTAGAGATCGTACTAGCGGGGCCGGAGTAGCGCAGTATTTT
CDR3 protein: CSARDRTSGAGVAQYF

J gene: TRBJ2-3
D gene: TRBD2
clone size: -
CDR3 length: 16
V gene: TRBV5-1
CDR3 DNA: TGCGCCAGCAGCGTGGGACTAGCCCCTTTCACAGATACGCAGTATTTT
CDR3 protein: CASSVGLAPFTDTQYF

J gene: TRBJ2-6
D gene: -
clone size: few
CDR3 length: 17
V gene: TRBV28
CDR3 DNA: TGTGCCAGCAGTTTAGCACAAGGCTTCTCTGGGGCCAACGTCCTGACTTTC
CDR3 protein: CASSLAQGFSGANVLTF

J gene: TRBJ2-7
D gene: -
clone size: -
CDR3 length: 14
V gene: TRBV18
CDR3 DNA: TGTGCCAGCTCACCACCCGGGCGCGTCTACGAGCAGTACTTC
CDR3 protein: CASSPPGRVYEQYF

J gene: TRBJ1-1
D gene: -
clone size: -
CDR3 length: 12
V gene: TRBV4-1
CDR3 DNA: TGCGCCAGCAGCCAAGGAGGGCCTGAAGCTTTCTTT
CDR3 protein: CASSQGGPEAFF

J gene: TRBJ2-1
D gene: TRBD2
clone size: -
CDR3 length: 15
V gene: TRBV5-1
CDR3 DNA: TGCGCCAGCAGCCAGACTAGCGCATCCCACAATGAGCAGTTCTTC
CDR3 protein: CASSQTSASHNEQFF

J gene: TRBJ2-1
D gene: TRBD2
clone size: -
CDR3 length: 15
V gene: TRBV12-3/TRBV12-4
CDR3 DNA: TGTGCCAGCAGTTCCCGACTAGCGGGAGGCGCTGAGCAGTTCTTC
CDR3 protein: CASSSRLAGGAEQFF